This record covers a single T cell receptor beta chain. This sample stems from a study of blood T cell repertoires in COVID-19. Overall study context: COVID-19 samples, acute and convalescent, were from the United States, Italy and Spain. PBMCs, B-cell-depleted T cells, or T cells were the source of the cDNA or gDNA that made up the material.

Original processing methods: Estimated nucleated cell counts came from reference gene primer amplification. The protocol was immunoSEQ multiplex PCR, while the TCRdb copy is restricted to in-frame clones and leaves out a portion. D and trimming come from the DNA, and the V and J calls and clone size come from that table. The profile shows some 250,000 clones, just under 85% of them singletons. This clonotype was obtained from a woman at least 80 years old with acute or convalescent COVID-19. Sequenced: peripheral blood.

CDR3 protein: CATSDMTDPNEKLFF. CDR3 DNA: TGTGCCACCAGTGATATGACAGACCCTAATGAAAAACTGTTTTTT. The V call is TRBV24-1, the J call TRBJ1-4; tentatively, D is TRBD1 (5 bases). V was cut by 3 bases and J by 3 bases, with 10 bases left in between. The CDR3 covers 15 residues. CDR1 KGHDR and CDR2 SFDVKD come from the germline V gene.